This T cell receptor (beta chain) was obtained from a study of breast tumors, draining lymph nodes, adjacent tissues. Findings of the study overall: Tumor TCR diversity was below lymph nodes but above nontumor tissue. Data fit most tumor T cells coming from lymph node, expanding in tumor. Data only fit, rather than demonstrated, lymph node origin of most tumor T cells.

This clonotype was counted ten times or more. The antigen is not known. Samples came from axillary lymph nodes draining the breast cancer. The V gene's germline CDR1 is KGHDR and CDR2 SFDVKD. With 9 bases removed from V and 0 bases from J, the gap between germline ends came to 11 bases. The CDR3 has 15 residues. One entry per CDR3 protein results from TCRdb running MiXCR on the multiplex PCR reads. The sample has 65,000 to 80,000 distinct CDR3 sequences, roughly a fifth seen once. The sample was axillary lymph node tissue. The origin of this receptor is a female donor with breast cancer. Some clones in this sample may be carry-over from other donors' samples. The chain combines TRBV24-1 with TRBJ1-6; tentatively, D is TRBD1 (6 bases). In DNA form, the CDR3 reads TGTGCCACCGACAGGACGAGCTCCTATAATTCACCCCTCCACTTT. Translation: CATDRTSSYNSPLHF.